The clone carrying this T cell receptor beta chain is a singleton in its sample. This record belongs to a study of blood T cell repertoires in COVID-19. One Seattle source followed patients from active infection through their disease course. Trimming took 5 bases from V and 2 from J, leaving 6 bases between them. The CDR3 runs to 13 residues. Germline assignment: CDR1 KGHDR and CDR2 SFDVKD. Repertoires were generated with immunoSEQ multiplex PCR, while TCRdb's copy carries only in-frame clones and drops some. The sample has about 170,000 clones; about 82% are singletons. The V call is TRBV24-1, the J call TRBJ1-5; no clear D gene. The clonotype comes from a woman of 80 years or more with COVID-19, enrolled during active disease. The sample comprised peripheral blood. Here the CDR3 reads CATSVQGNQPQHF. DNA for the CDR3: TGTGCCACCAGTGTCCAGGGCAATCAGCCCCAGCATTTT.